This entry is about one T cell receptor beta chain. Germline lookup yields CDR1 SGHTS and CDR2 YDEGEE. V gave up 1 base and J gave up 7 bases, with 18 bases separating them. The length of the CDR3 is 17 residues. Authors' data handling: Amplification from reference gene primers served as the basis for estimated nucleated cell counts. This table comes from immunoSEQ multiplex PCR, and its TCRdb copy is limited to in-frame clones, with some not included. V and J calls plus clone size are reproduced from that table; the DNA served to infer D and trimming. Altogether roughly 43,000 clones are present, under 90% being singletons, with the ten largest covering about 4%. The record originates from a study of blood T cell repertoires in COVID-19. Study details: Spain, Italy and the United States supplied samples that represented acute and convalescent COVID-19.

The sequencing input was peripheral blood. The sequence was obtained from a woman aged 70 to 79 with acute or convalescent COVID-19. The rearrangement joins TRBV5-8 to TRBJ1-6; perhaps TRBD1 as D (5 bases). CDR3 amino acids: CASSLSSGNVRNSPLHF. Written as DNA, the CDR3 is TGTGCCAGCAGCTTGAGTTCAGGGAACGTACGGAATTCACCCCTCCACTTT.